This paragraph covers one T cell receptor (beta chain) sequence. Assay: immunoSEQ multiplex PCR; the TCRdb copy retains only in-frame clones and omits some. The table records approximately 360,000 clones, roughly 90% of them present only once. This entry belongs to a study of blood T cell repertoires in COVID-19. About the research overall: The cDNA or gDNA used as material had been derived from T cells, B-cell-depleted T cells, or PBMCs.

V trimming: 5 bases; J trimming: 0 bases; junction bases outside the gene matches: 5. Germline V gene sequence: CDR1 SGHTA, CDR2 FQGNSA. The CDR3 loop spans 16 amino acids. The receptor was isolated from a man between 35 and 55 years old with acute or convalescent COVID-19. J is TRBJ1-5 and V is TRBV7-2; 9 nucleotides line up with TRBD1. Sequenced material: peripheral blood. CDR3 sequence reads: CASSGGTGHSNQPQHF. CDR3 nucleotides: TGTGCCAGCAGCGGGGGGACAGGGCATAGCAATCAGCCCCAGCATTTT.